This T cell receptor beta chain comes out of a study of neoadjuvant anti-PD-1 for oral cavity cancer. Overall study context: Patients mostly received three to four biweekly nivolumab doses at 3 mg/kg before surgery. Study-wide results and limits: Higher pretreatment blood Treg/Th17 ratios correlated with higher pretreatment blood and lower post-treatment tumor TCRbeta clonality.

Germline V gives CDR1 MNHEY, CDR2 SMNVEV (reference sequence). This CDR3 is built from 13 residues. The V gene lost 6 bases and the J gene lost 3 bases, with 11 bases spanning the gap. PBMCs were not maintained or expanded in culture before analysis. The method was immunoSEQ multiplex PCR; TCRdb's version includes in-frame clones alone and lacks a portion of them. The data hold approximately 67,000 clones, with around 88% observed a single time. As concerns this clone: Antigen: not known.

Specimen: PBMCs, collected before nivolumab (anti-PD-1) treatment. The clonotype originates from a person aged 35-80 years with oral cavity squamous cell carcinoma. The chain carries TRBV27 and TRBJ1-1; D not certain. The CDR3, as DNA: TGTGCCAGCAGAAAGGACGGGGACACTGAAGCTTTCTTT. It translates to CASRKDGDTEAFF.